A single sample is the source of the 14 T cell receptor beta chains below, sequenced in a study of T cells after posttransplantation cyclophosphamide. Profiled with immunoSEQ multiplex PCR; TCRdb holds only in-frame clones, not every one. The repertoire has about 52,000 clones, 94% of them found once; the top ten carry 2.5% to 3%. Material: PBMCs. Every receptor here comes from a woman in her 30s in good health and a related stem cell transplant donor.

CDR3: CASSGQGDYGYTF. The CDR3 bases are TGTGCCAGCAGTGGACAGGGGGACTATGGCTACACCTTC. This rearrangement joins TRBV6-1 to TRBJ1-2; 9 bases agree with TRBD1. The CDR3 totals 13 residues. The V gene end was trimmed by 4 bases and the J gene end by 3 bases; junction bases not matched to a gene: 0. Germline CDR1 and CDR2: MNHNS and SASEGT.

This clone occurred a few times. The chain couples TRBV5-6 to TRBJ2-7, with 9 bases matching TRBD1. Germline V gene sequence: CDR1 SGHDT, CDR2 YYEEEE. The CDR3 is made up of 17 amino acids. Trimming removed 0 bases from V and 0 bases from J; junction bases left unmatched: 7. CDR3 sequence (DNA): TGTGCCAGCAGCTTGGCCCTCGGGACAGGGACCTCCTACGAGCAGTACTTC. It translates to CASSLALGTGTSYEQYF.

The chain recombines TRBV14 with TRBJ2-2; 8 positions agree with TRBD1. Trimming removed 1 base from V and 5 bases from J; junction bases left unmatched: 6. Germline assignment: CDR1 SGHDN and CDR2 FVKESK. The CDR3 has 16 residues. This chain's CDR3 is CASSQVGQGWTGELFF. CDR3 DNA sequence: TGTGCCAGCAGCCAAGTAGGACAGGGATGGACCGGGGAGCTGTTTTTT.

J is TRBJ1-2 and V is TRBV28; TRBD1 might be the D (5 bases). The V end lost 7 bases, the J end lost 0 bases, and 15 bases lay between the germline ends. This CDR3 spans 15 amino acids. Germline V gene data show CDR1 as MDHEN and CDR2 as SYDVKM. This chain's CDR3 is CASKETGPTNYGYTF. The CDR3 DNA reads TGTGCCAGCAAAGAAACAGGCCCAACTAACTATGGCTACACCTTC.

This clone was counted a single time. The chain uses TRBV7-9 and TRBJ2-4, with D possibly matching TRBD1 (7 bases). V was shortened by 5 bases and J by 2 bases, with 13 bases between the two germline ends. The CDR3 is made up of 15 amino acids. Germline V gene data show CDR1 as SEHNR and CDR2 as FQNEAQ (reference sequence). In nucleotides, the CDR3 is TGTGCCAGCAGCAGACAGGGAGGTTCCAAAAACATTCAGTACTTC. It specifies CASSRQGGSKNIQYF.

The genes are TRBV29-1 and TRBJ1-4, with TRBD1 identical over 7 bases. The ends lost 5 bases at V and 3 bases at J; junction bases unmatched: 3. This CDR3 spans 13 amino acids. Germline V CDR1 and CDR2: SQVTM, ANQGSEA. The CDR3 spells CSVKTGSNEKLFF. CDR3 in DNA: TGCAGCGTTAAGACAGGGTCTAATGAAAAACTGTTTTTT. Supplemented by reference TRBV29-1 and TRBJ1-4, the full variable domain reads SAVISQKPSRDICQRGTSLTIQCQVDSQVTMMFWYRQQPGQSLTLIATANQGSEATYESGFVIDKFPISRPNLTFSTLTVSNMSPEDSSIYLCSVKTGSNEKLFFGSGTQLSVL.

This clone was detected once. This chain links TRBV6-1 with TRBJ2-5, with no clear D. CDR3 length: 14 amino acids. The V gene's germline CDR1 is MNHNS and CDR2 SASEGT. V was shortened by 2 bases and J by 2 bases, with 9 bases between the two germline ends. The CDR3 DNA is TGTGCCAGCAGTGAAACGGCAGGTCAAGAGACCCAGTACTTC. Translation gives CASSETAGQETQYF.

Only one count was recorded for this clone. The chain's CDR3 is CASSFALLSNQPQHF. CDR3 DNA: TGTGCCAGCAGTTTCGCCCTCCTAAGCAATCAGCCCCAGCATTTT. This sequence joins TRBV2 and TRBJ1-5; D not resolved. CDR1 SNHLY and CDR2 FYNNEI come from the germline V gene. Trimming removed 5 bases from V and 1 base from J, with 12 bases in between. This CDR3 is built from 15 residues. The full variable domain, completed using reference TRBV2 and TRBJ1-5, is EPEVTQTPSHQVTQMGQEVILRCVPISNHLYFYWYRQILGQKVEFLVSFYNNEISEKSEIFDDQFSVERPDGSNFTLKIRSTKLEDSAMYFCASSFALLSNQPQHFGDGTRLSIL.

This chain links TRBV13 with TRBJ2-3; TRBD2 agrees at 9 bases. Germline assignment: CDR1 PRHDT and CDR2 FYEKMQ (reference sequence). The length of the CDR3 is 18 residues. J lost 7 bases, V lost 5 bases, and 19 bases had no gene match. The CDR3 loop reads CASSPYGSGGSIGYTQYF. CDR3 DNA: TGTGCCAGCAGCCCCTACGGTAGCGGGGGTTCCATAGGTTATACGCAGTATTTT.

The chain couples TRBV4-3 to TRBJ2-3, with 8 bases matching TRBD2. This CDR3 is 15 amino acids long. Per the germline V gene, CDR1 is LGHNA and CDR2 is YSLEER. V was clipped by 0 bases and J by 5 bases; unmatched bases: 4. As DNA, the CDR3 is TGCGCCAGCAGCCAAGATGACGGGGGGGGAGATACGCAGTATTTT. This translates into CASSQDDGGGDTQYF.

V usage is TRBV12-5 and J usage is TRBJ2-3; D is unclear. V was clipped by 6 bases and J by 1 base, with 11 bases between them. Germline V gene lookup returns CDR1 LGHNT and CDR2 FRNRAP. The CDR3 contains 14 residues. The DNA of the CDR3 is TGTGCTAGTGGCTGGCTTCCTGGCACAGATACGCAGTATTTT. As protein: CASGWLPGTDTQYF.

The rearrangement links TRBV27 to TRBJ1-5, with TRBD1 as a possible D gene (5 bases). Germline CDR1 reads MNHEY; CDR2 reads SMNVEV (reference sequence). The CDR3 consists of 14 residues. The ends were cut back, 6 bases at V and 1 base at J, with 10 bases in the middle. Here the CDR3 reads CASRNQGSNQPQHF. The CDR3 region has the DNA TGTGCCAGCAGAAATCAGGGAAGCAATCAGCCCCAGCATTTT.

The CDR3 DNA follows: TGTGCCACGCACCGTTACTCCTATGGCTACACCTTC. Translating gives CATHRYSYGYTF. The V gene is TRBV19, the J gene TRBJ1-2; no reliable D call. The CDR3 covers 12 residues. Trimming shortened V by 10 bases and J by 4 bases, and 13 bases separated the two germline ends. Germline V gene data show CDR1 as LNHDA and CDR2 as SQIVND (reference sequence).

Comment on this clone: A read error may account for a junction end that differs from germline. V gene TRBV30 combines with J gene TRBJ1-1; TRBD1 matches at 7 bases. Per germline, CDR1 GTSNPN and CDR2 SVGIG (reference sequence). CDR3 size: 11 residues. CDR3 in DNA: TGTGCCTGGAGTGTAACTAGGGACAGTTCCTTT. Protein product: CAWSVTRDSSF.